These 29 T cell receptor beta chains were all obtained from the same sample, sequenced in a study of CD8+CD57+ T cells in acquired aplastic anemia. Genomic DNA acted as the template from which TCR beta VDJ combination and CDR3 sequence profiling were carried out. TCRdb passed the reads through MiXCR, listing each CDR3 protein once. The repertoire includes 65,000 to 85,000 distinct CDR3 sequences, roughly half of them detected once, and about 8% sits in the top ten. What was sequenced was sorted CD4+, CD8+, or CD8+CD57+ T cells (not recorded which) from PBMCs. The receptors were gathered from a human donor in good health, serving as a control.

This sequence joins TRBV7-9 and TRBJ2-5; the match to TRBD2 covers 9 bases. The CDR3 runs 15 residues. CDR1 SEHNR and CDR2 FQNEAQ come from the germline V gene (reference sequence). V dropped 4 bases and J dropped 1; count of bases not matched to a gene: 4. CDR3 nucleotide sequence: TGTGCCAGCAGCTCAGAGGGACTAGCCCAAGAGACCCAGTACTTC. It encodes CASSSEGLAQETQYF.

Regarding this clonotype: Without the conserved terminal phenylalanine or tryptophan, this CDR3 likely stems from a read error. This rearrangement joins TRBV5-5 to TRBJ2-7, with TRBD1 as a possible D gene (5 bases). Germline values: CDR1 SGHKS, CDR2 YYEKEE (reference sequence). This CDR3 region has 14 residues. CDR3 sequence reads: CASSLVQGTYGQYS. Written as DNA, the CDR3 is TGTGCCAGCAGCTTGGTTCAGGGCACCTACGGGCAGTACTCC.

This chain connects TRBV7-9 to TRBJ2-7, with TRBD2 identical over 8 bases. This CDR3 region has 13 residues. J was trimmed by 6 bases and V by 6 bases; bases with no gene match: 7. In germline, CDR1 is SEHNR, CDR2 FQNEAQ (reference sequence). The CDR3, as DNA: TGTGCCAGCAGTGCGGGGGGTCCGGGCGAGCAGTACTTC. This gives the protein CASSAGGPGEQYF.

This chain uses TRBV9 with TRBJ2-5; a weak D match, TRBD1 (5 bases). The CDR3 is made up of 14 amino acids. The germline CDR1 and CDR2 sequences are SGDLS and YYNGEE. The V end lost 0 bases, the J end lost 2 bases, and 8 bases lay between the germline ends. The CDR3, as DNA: TGTGCCAGCAGCGTAGGGCAGGGTCAAGAGACCCAGTACTTC. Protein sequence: CASSVGQGQETQYF.

The CDR3 DNA sequence: TGCAGTGCCAGGGAGACTAGCTCCCCCTACAATGAGCAGTTCTTC. Translation: CSARETSSPYNEQFF. The gene calls are TRBV20-1 and TRBJ2-1; 7 bases are shared with TRBD2. CDR1 and CDR2 from the germline V gene are DFQATT and SNEGSKA (reference sequence). V lost 6 bases and J lost 2; bases outside the gene matches: 10. There are 15 residues in the CDR3.

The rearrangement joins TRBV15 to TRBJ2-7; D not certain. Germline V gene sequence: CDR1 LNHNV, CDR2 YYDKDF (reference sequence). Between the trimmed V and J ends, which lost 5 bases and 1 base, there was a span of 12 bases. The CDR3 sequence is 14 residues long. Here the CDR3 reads CATSPPGASYEQYF. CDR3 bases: TGTGCCACCAGCCCACCGGGTGCGTCCTACGAGCAGTACTTC. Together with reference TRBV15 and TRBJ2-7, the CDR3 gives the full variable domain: DAMVIQNPRYQVTQFGKPVTLSCSQTLNHNVMYWYQQKSSQAPKLLFHYYDKDFNNEADTPDNFQSRRPNTSFCFLDIRSPGLGDTAMYLCATSPPGASYEQYFGPGTRLTVT.

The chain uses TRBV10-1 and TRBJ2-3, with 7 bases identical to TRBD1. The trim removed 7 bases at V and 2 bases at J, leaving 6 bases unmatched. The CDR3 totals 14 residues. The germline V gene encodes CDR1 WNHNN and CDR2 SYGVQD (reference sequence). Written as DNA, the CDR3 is TGCGCCAGCAACCGGGACAGAGACACAGATACGCAGTATTTT. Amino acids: CASNRDRDTDTQYF.

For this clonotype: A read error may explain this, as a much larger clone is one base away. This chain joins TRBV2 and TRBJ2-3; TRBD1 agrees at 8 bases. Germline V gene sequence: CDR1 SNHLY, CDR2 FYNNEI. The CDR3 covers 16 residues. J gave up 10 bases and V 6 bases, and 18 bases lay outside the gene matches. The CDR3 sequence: CASSQDRGQGADAQYF. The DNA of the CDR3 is TGTGCCAGCAGCCAAGATCGGGGGCAGGGGGCGGATGCGCAGTATTTT.

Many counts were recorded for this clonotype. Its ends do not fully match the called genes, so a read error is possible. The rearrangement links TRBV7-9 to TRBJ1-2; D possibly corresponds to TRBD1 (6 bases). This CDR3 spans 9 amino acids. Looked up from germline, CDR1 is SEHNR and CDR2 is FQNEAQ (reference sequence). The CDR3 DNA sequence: TGTGCCAGCAGCCCAAGGACAGTCTTC. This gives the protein CASSPRTVF.

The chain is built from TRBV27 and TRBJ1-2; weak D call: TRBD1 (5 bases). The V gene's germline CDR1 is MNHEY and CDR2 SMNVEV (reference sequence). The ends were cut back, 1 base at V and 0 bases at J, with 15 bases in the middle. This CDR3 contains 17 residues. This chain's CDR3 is CASSLFAGYIPNYGYTF. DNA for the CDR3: TGTGCCAGCAGTTTATTTGCAGGGTACATACCTAACTATGGCTACACCTTC.

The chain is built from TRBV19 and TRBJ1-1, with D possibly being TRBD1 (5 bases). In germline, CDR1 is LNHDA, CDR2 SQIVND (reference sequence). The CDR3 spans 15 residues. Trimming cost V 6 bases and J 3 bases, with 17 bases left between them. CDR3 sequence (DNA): TGTGCCAGTAGGATCCTTACAGGTGGGGACACTGAAGCTTTCTTT. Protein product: CASRILTGGDTEAFF. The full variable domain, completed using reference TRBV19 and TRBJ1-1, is DGGITQSPKYLFRKEGQNVTLSCEQNLNHDAMYWYRQDPGQGLRLIYYSQIVNDFQKGDIAEGYSVSREKKESFPLTVTSAQKNPTAFYLCASRILTGGDTEAFFGQGTRLTVV.

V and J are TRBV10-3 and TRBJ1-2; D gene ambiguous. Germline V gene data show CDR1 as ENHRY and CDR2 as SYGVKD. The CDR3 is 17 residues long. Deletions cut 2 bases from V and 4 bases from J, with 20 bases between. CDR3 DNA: TGTGCCATCAGTGAGCCTCTTCCTGGGCAGGTGGGCTATGGCTACACCTTC. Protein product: CAISEPLPGQVGYGYTF.

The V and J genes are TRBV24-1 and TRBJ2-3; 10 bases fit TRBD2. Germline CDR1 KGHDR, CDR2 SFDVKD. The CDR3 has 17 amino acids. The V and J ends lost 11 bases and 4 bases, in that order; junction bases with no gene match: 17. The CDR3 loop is CASSVGAGGLLADTQYF. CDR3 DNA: TGTGCCAGCAGCGTAGGAGCGGGGGGGCTCCTTGCAGATACGCAGTATTTT.

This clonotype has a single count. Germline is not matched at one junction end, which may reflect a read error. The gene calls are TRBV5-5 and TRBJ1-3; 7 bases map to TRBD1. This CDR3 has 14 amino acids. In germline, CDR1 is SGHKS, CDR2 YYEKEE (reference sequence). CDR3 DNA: TGCGCCAGCCGACAGGGAATGGATGGAAACACCATATATTTT. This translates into CASRQGMDGNTIYF.

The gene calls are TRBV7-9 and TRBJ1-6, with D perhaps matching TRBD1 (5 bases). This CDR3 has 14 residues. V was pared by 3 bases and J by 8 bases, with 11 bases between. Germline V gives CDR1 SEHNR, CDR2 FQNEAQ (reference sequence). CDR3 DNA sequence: TGTGCCAGCAGCTTCGGCAGGGATGATTCACCCCTCCACTTT. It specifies CASSFGRDDSPLHF.

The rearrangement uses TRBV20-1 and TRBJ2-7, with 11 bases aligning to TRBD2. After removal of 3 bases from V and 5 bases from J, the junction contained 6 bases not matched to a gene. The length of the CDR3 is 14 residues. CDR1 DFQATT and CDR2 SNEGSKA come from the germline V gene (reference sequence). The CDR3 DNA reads TGCAGTGCTAGGGGGGGACTAGCGGTCCACGAGCAGTACTTC. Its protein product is CSARGGLAVHEQYF.

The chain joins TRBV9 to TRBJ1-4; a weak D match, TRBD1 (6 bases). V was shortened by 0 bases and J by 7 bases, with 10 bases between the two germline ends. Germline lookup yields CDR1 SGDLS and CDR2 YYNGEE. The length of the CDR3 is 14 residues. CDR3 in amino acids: CASSVAGDGEKLFF. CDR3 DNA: TGTGCCAGCAGCGTAGCAGGGGATGGTGAAAAACTGTTTTTT.

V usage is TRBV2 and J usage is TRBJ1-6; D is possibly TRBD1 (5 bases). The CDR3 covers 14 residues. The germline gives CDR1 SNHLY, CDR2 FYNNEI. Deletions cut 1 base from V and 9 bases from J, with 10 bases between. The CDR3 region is CASSEGGLVSPLHF. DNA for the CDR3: TGTGCCAGCAGTGAAGGGGGCCTGGTTTCACCCCTCCACTTT.

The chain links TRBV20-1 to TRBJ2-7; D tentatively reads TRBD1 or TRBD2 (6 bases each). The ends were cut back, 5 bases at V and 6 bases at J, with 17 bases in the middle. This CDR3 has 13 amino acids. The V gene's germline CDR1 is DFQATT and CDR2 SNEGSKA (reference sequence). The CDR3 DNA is TGCAGTGCTCCGTCACCCGGAGGGGGCGAGCAGTACTTC. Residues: CSAPSPGGGEQYF.

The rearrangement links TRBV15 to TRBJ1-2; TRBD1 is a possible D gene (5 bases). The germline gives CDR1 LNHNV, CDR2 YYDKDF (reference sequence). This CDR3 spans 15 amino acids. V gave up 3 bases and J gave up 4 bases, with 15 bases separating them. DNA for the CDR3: TGTGCCACCAGCAGGGACATGCTGGGCCGCTATGGCTACACCTTC. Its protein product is CATSRDMLGRYGYTF.

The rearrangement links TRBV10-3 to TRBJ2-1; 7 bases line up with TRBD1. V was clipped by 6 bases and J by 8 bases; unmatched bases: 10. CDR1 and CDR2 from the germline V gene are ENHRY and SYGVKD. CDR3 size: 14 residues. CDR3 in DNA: TGTGCCATCAGGCGACAGGGACCTACCGATGAGCAGTTCTTC. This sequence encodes CAIRRQGPTDEQFF.

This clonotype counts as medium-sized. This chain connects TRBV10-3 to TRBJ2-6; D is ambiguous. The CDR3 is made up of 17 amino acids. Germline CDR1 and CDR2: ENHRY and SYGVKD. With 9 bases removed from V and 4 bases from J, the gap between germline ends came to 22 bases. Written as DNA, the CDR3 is TGTGCCATAAATCGAGGCATAGACGGTCCCGGGGCCAACGTCCTGACTTTC. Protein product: CAINRGIDGPGANVLTF.

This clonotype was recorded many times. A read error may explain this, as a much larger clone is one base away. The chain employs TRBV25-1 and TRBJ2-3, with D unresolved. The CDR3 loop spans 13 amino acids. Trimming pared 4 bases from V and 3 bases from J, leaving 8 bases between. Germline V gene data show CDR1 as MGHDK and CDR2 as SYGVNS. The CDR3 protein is CASSGFRTDTQYF. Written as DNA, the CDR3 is TGTGCCAGCAGTGGATTCAGGACAGATACGCAGTATTTT.

In DNA, the CDR3 is TGTGCCAGCCACACCGGGACACCCACCTACGAGCAGTACTTC. It specifies CASHTGTPTYEQYF. The chain links TRBV7-3 to TRBJ2-7, with D possibly matching TRBD1 (6 bases). The germline gives CDR1 SGHTA, CDR2 FQGTGA. This CDR3 region has 14 residues. The V gene lost 8 bases and the J gene lost 2 bases, with 16 bases spanning the gap. Drawing the rest from reference TRBV7-3 and TRBJ2-7, the complete variable domain is GAGVSQTPSNKVTEKGKYVELRCDPISGHTALYWYRQSLGQGPEFLIYFQGTGAADDSGLPNDRFFAVRPEGSVSTLKIQRTERGDSAVYLCASHTGTPTYEQYFGPGTRLTVT.

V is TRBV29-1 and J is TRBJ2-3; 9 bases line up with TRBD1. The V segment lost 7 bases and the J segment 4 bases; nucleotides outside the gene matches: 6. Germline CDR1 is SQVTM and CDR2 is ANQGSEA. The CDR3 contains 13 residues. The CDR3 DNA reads TGCAGCGCTACGGACAGGGGACCAGATACGCAGTATTTT. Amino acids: CSATDRGPDTQYF.

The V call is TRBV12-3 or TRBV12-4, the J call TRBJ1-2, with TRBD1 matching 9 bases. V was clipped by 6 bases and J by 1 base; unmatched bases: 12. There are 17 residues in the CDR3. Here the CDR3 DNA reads TGTGCCAGCAGACCCGGGACAGGGATAAATCGTAACTATGGCTACACCTTC. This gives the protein CASRPGTGINRNYGYTF.

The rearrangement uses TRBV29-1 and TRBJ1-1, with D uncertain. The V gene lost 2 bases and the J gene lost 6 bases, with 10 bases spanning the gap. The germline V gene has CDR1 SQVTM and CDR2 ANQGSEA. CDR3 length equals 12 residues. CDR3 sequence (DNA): TGCAGCGTTGAAAGGGAACCGGCTGAAGCTTTCTTT. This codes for CSVEREPAEAFF. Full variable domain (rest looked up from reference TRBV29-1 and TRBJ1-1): SAVISQKPSRDICQRGTSLTIQCQVDSQVTMMFWYRQQPGQSLTLIATANQGSEATYESGFVIDKFPISRPNLTFSTLTVSNMSPEDSSIYLCSVEREPAEAFFGQGTRLTVV.

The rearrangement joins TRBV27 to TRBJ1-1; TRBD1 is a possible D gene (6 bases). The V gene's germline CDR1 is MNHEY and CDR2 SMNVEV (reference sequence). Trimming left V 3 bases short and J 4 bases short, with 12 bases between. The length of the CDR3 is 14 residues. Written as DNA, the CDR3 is TGTGCCAGCAGTTTGGGGACCAGGGGCACTGAAGCTTTCTTT. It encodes CASSLGTRGTEAFF.

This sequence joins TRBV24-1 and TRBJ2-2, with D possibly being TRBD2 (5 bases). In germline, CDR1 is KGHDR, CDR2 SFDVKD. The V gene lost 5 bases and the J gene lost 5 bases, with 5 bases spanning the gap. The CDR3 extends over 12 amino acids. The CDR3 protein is CATSGGTGELFF. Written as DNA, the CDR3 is TGTGCCACCAGTGGCGGGACCGGGGAGCTGTTTTTT.